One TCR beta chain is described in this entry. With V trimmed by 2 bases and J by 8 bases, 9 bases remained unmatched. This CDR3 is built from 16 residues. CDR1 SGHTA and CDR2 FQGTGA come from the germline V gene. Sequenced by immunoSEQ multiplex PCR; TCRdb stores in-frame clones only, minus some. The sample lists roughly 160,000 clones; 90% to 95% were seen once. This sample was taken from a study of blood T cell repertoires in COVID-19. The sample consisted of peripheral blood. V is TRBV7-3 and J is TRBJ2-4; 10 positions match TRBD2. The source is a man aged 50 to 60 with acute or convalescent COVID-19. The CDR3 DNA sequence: TGTGCCAGCAGCTTAGGGTCTAGCGGGGGCCTCGACATTCAGTACTTC. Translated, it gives CASSLGSSGGLDIQYF.